The 15 T cell receptor beta chains presented below share a single source sample, sequenced in a study of blood T cell repertoires in COVID-19. The repertoire was sequenced with immunoSEQ multiplex PCR; TCRdb's copy has only in-frame clones and lacks some. The table records roughly 570,000 clones, about 89% of them present only once. Sequencing input: peripheral blood. These receptors originate from a woman in her forties or fifties with COVID-19, enrolled during active disease.

V usage is TRBV2 and J usage is TRBJ2-3, with a tentative D call TRBD1 (6 bases). In germline, CDR1 is SNHLY, CDR2 FYNNEI. The CDR3 runs to 16 residues. V lost 6 bases and J 0 bases, leaving 16 bases between the germline ends. The CDR3 DNA sequence: TGTGCCAGCAGGCTCCCCCCCGGACAGAGCACAGATACGCAGTATTTT. Translating it yields CASRLPPGQSTDTQYF.

The gene calls are TRBV7-9 and TRBJ2-1; 9 positions match TRBD2. Trimming cost V 5 bases and J 3 bases; bases outside gene matches: 5. CDR1 and CDR2 from the germline V gene are SEHNR and FQNEAQ (reference sequence). This CDR3 is 15 amino acids long. CDR3: CASSGGTSIYNEQFF. CDR3 sequence (DNA): TGTGCCAGCAGCGGGGGGACTAGCATCTACAATGAGCAGTTCTTC.

The V and J genes are TRBV5-4 and TRBJ2-4; 11 positions match TRBD2. CDR3 length equals 17 residues. The J segment lost 6 bases and the V segment lost 3 bases, leaving 11 bases of the junction unmatched. CDR1 and CDR2 (germline): SGHNT, YYREEE (reference sequence). The CDR3 DNA is TGTGCCAGCAGCTCGGGGAGTAGCGGGGGGGCTGGAAACATTCAGTACTTC. Translated: CASSSGSSGGAGNIQYF.

The chain combines TRBV9 with TRBJ1-2, with D possibly TRBD1 on 6 matching bases. V lost 4 bases and J lost 7, with 14 bases in between. This CDR3 has 13 residues. The V gene's germline CDR1 is SGDLS and CDR2 YYNGEE. The CDR3 reads CASSPRQEAGYTF. For the CDR3, the DNA is TGTGCCAGCAGCCCGAGACAGGAGGCTGGCTACACCTTC.

This clone has more than one count but fewer than ten. The J gene is TRBJ1-1, the V gene TRBV7-3; TRBD1 is a possible D gene (6 bases). The CDR3 extends over 18 amino acids. Trimming left V 4 bases short and J 4 bases short, with 25 bases between. Germline V gene sequence: CDR1 SGHTA, CDR2 FQGTGA. CDR3 sequence (DNA): TGTGCCAGCAGCTCTGAACCACAGGGCGGGTGGGGAAGCACTGAAGCTTTCTTT. Protein: CASSSEPQGGWGSTEAFF.

The chain combines TRBV28 with TRBJ1-2, with D maybe TRBD1 (5 bases). Trimming removed 3 bases at V and 3 bases at J, with 17 bases between. CDR1 and CDR2 (germline): MDHEN, SYDVKM. CDR3 size: 16 residues. CDR3 DNA sequence: TGTGCCAGCAGTTTTCACGGGACTCAGGCGGACTATGGCTACACCTTC. Amino acids: CASSFHGTQADYGYTF.

The chain couples TRBV6-5 to TRBJ2-7; D remains ambiguous. V lost 7 bases and J 3 bases, leaving 13 bases between the germline ends. CDR3 length: 13 amino acids. Germline values: CDR1 MNHEY, CDR2 SVGAGI. Here the CDR3 reads CASKLTPDYEQYF. The CDR3 region has the DNA TGTGCCAGCAAGCTAACTCCCGACTACGAGCAGTACTTC.

V usage is TRBV5-1 and J usage is TRBJ2-3; TRBD2 aligns across 9 bases. This CDR3 contains 16 residues. Losses at the gene ends were 4 bases for V and 1 base for J; bases not matched to a gene: 7. Germline V gives CDR1 SGHRS, CDR2 YFSETQ. CDR3 sequence (DNA): TGCGCCAGCAGCCCTGGGGCTAGCGGGGGCACAGATACGCAGTATTTT. This translates into CASSPGASGGTDTQYF. Full variable domain (rest looked up from reference TRBV5-1 and TRBJ2-3): KAGVTQTPRYLIKTRGQQVTLSCSPISGHRSVSWYQQTPGQGLQFLFEYFSETQRNKGNFPGRFSGRQFSNSRSEMNVSTLELGDSALYLCASSPGASGGTDTQYFGPGTRLTVL.

For this clone: Other DNA sequences from this sample encode an identical CDR3 as well. The gene calls are TRBV6-1 and TRBJ2-3, with 16 bases identical to TRBD2. CDR1 and CDR2 from the germline V gene are MNHNS and SASEGT. Trimming took 4 bases from V and 3 from J; bases not matched to a gene: 1. CDR3 length equals 16 residues. The CDR3 DNA is TGTGCCAGCAGTGTGGGACTAGCGGGGGGGACAGATACGCAGTATTTT. As protein: CASSVGLAGGTDTQYF.

The V and J genes are TRBV4-1 and TRBJ2-7; 8 bases are shared with TRBD2. J lost 8 bases, V lost 4 bases, and 10 bases had no gene match. Per germline, CDR1 MGHRA and CDR2 YSYEKL. CDR3 size: 14 residues. The CDR3 DNA reads as TGCGCCAGCAGCCTCCCGGGGGGGGGAGAAAAGCAGTACTTC. Translating it yields CASSLPGGGEKQYF.

CDR3: CASQTGGGKTQYF. Here the CDR3 DNA reads TGTGCCAGTCAGACAGGGGGCGGGAAGACCCAGTACTTC. The V gene is TRBV25-1, the J gene TRBJ2-5, with TRBD1 matching 10 bases. Germline V CDR1 and CDR2: MGHDK, SYGVNS. This CDR3 region has 13 residues. With 9 bases clipped from V and 6 bases from J, the junction kept 7 bases outside the gene matches.

V and J are TRBV20-1 and TRBJ2-1; D might be TRBD2 (7 bases). The CDR3 runs to 11 residues. V was trimmed by 7 bases and J by 9 bases, leaving 13 bases between them. Germline V gives CDR1 DFQATT, CDR2 SNEGSKA (reference sequence). DNA of the CDR3: TGCAGTGGAGGGGGGGACGGTGAGCAGTTCTTC. It yields the protein CSGGGDGEQFF.

V and J are TRBV19 and TRBJ2-7, with a possible D match to TRBD2 (5 bases). Trimming cost V 5 bases and J 0 bases, with 17 bases left between them. The CDR3 runs 16 residues. Germline loops: CDR1 LNHDA, CDR2 SQIVND (reference sequence). The CDR3 here is CASSAPDYGRSYEQYF. The DNA of the CDR3 is TGTGCCAGTAGTGCCCCTGACTACGGCCGCTCCTACGAGCAGTACTTC.

The V gene is TRBV6-5, the J gene TRBJ2-7, with TRBD1 matching over 8 bases. There are 15 residues in the CDR3. Per the germline V gene, CDR1 is MNHEY and CDR2 is SVGAGI. V was clipped by 0 bases and J by 5 bases; unmatched bases: 6. The CDR3 sequence is CASSYSTGARNEQYF. The CDR3 DNA sequence: TGTGCCAGCAGTTACTCGACAGGGGCCAGGAACGAGCAGTACTTC.

The chain's CDR3 is CASGLNHRGTEAFF. As DNA, the CDR3 is TGTGCTAGTGGTTTGAATCACAGGGGAACTGAAGCTTTCTTT. This rearrangement joins TRBV12-5 to TRBJ1-1; TRBD1 aligns across 7 bases. Trimming took 2 bases from V and 5 from J; bases not matched to a gene: 5. Germline values: CDR1 LGHNT, CDR2 FRNRAP. The CDR3 is 14 amino acids.